The entry that follows covers one TCR beta chain sequence. Its antigen is still unknown. No quality values exist for individual bases; no much larger clone is one base distant. TCRdb lists the instrument as Illumina HiSeq 1500. TCRdb's own reprocessing of the public reads used fastp at Q25 and MiXCR and kept productive beta chains. CDR3 protein sequences are deduplicated, and each keeps its most common genes and DNA. In all, the sample holds hundreds of thousands of distinct CDR3 sequences, and less than 35% of those were seen once. The ten largest clones add up to approximately 13% of the sample. In the germline V gene, CDR1 corresponds to MNHNS and CDR2 to SASEGT. Trimming costs V 1 base and J 1 base, and their ends lie 11 bases apart. From the cysteine through the phenylalanine, the CDR3 covers 17 amino acids. The entry retains the CDR3 DNA only, 51 bases that are in frame from base 1. The sample originates from a study of T cell repertoires in cytomegalovirus infection (dated by TCRdb to between 2019 and 2020). Background on the whole study: Peptide stimulations targeted recently identified HLA-C-restricted CMV epitopes, whose presentation resists viral immunomodulation, together with well-studied HLA-B-restricted epitopes. The HLA type of each donor mattered for the analysis, because public TCR beta signatures pointed to carriage of CMV infection along with the matching HLA type. Results and caveats for the whole study, not just this receptor: In both this cohort and an independent cohort of some 350 donors, the cumulative frequency of public TCR beta family members distinguished carriers of CMV infection plus the relevant HLA type. In the ex vivo response, HLA-C-restricted CMV-specific TCR beta clonotypes were dominant, and in two of eight donors the single most frequent clonotype came from this HLA-C-restricted group.

The sample's treatment or condition label, decoded: in vitro stimulation with specific CMV peptide epitopes to enrich CMV-specific T cells. The chain employs TRBV6-1 and TRBJ2-6; the D gene is not confidently resolved. Here the sequenced sample was cultured CD8+ T cells from PBMCs, taken from culture after CMV antigen stimulation. The source of this sequence is a human donor in good health (CMV status not recorded). Some clones in this sample may be carry-over from other donors' samples. CDR3 loop: CASSEEKVESGANVLTF. The sequenced DNA is TGTGCCAGCAGTGAAGAGAAGGTAGAGTCTGGGGCCAACGTCCTGACTTTC.